This T cell receptor beta chain appears in the sequencing data of a study of blood T cell repertoires in COVID-19. Study at large: COVID-19 samples, acute and convalescent, were from the United States, Italy and Spain. T cells, B-cell-depleted T cells, or PBMCs provided the cDNA or gDNA that served as material.

Sequenced by immunoSEQ multiplex PCR; TCRdb stores in-frame clones only, minus some. The table has about 180,000 clones, about nine tenths seen once. The CDR3 length is 14 residues. Germline CDR1 and CDR2: SGHTA and FQGNSA. The ends were cut back, 5 bases at V and 9 bases at J, with 19 bases in the middle. Material: peripheral blood. The TCR comes from a man between 65 and 80 years old with active or convalescent COVID-19. The V gene is TRBV7-2, the J gene TRBJ1-1; D is uncertain. The CDR3 region is CASSPLAGRGKAFF. CDR3 coding DNA: TGTGCCAGCAGCCCTTTGGCGGGGAGAGGCAAAGCTTTCTTT.